This TCR beta chain was identified during a study of early T cells in non-severe SARS-CoV-2 infection. Using its own MiXCR run on the 5' RACE reads, TCRdb lists one record per CDR3 protein. The table includes about 33,000 distinct CDR3 sequences, about 4.7% detected once. CDR1 is SQVTM, CDR2 ANQGSEA, per germline. The CDR3 sequence is 13 residues long. Trimming stripped 1 base from V and 1 base from J, with 7 bases between. This clonotype was seen many times. The sample was whole blood. The chain recombines TRBV29-1 with TRBJ1-1; no clear D. The sequence derives from an adult who was a healthcare worker with PCR-confirmed SARS-CoV-2 infection or an uninfected control (not recorded which). For the CDR3, the DNA is TGCAGCGTTGAAGTACGAACGAACACTGAAGCTTTCTTT. Translating gives CSVEVRTNTEAFF.